Listed below are T cell receptor beta chains from one sample, sequenced in a study of PD-L1 blockade in urothelial cancer. Clones were read by immunoSEQ multiplex PCR, and TCRdb kept only the in-frame ones, dropping some. Of approximately 38,000 clones detected, approximately 90% appear once; the ten largest clones hold around 1.8%. The sample in question was PBMCs, obtained around atezolizumab (anti-PD-L1) treatment. Source of these receptors: a man between 60 and 75 years old with urothelial cancer. The CDR3 runs from the conserved cysteine through the conserved F or W. A D gene is named only where the DNA matches it firmly. Clone size is given for some rows only: seen once, a few or many times, or a class if the clone is expanded.

D gene: -; clone size: -; J gene: TRBJ2-1; V gene: TRBV4-3; CDR3 DNA: TGCGCCAGCAGCCATACAGCGGTGGTCTCCTACAATGAGCAGTTCTTC; CDR3 protein: CASSHTAVVSYNEQFF
D gene: TRBD1; clone size: -; J gene: TRBJ2-5; V gene: TRBV5-1; CDR3 DNA: TGCGCCAGCAGCTTAGGCGTGACAGGGGGCTGGGAGACCCAGTACTTC; CDR3 protein: CASSLGVTGGWETQYF
D gene: TRBD1; clone size: -; J gene: TRBJ1-2; V gene: TRBV5-1; CDR3 DNA: TGCGCCAGCAGCTCAGGACAGGGGTACTATGGCTACACCTTC; CDR3 protein: CASSSGQGYYGYTF
D gene: TRBD1; clone size: -; J gene: TRBJ1-2; V gene: TRBV2; CDR3 DNA: TGTGCCAGCAGTCTCGGACAGGGGGTGGATGGCTACACCTTC; CDR3 protein: CASSLGQGVDGYTF
D gene: -; clone size: -; J gene: TRBJ1-1; V gene: TRBV6-5; CDR3 DNA: TGTGCCAGCAGCGAACAACAAAACACTGAAGCTTTCTTT; CDR3 protein: CASSEQQNTEAFF
D gene: -; clone size: -; J gene: TRBJ1-3; V gene: TRBV13; CDR3 DNA: TGTGCCAGCAGCTTAAGGTCAGGCCAGAACTCTGGAAACACCATATATTTT; CDR3 protein: CASSLRSGQNSGNTIYF
D gene: TRBD2; clone size: -; J gene: TRBJ2-3; V gene: TRBV18; CDR3 DNA: TGTGCCAGCTCACCAACCTCCGGGCTGGCGGGAGGGACAGATACGCAGTATTTT; CDR3 protein: CASSPTSGLAGGTDTQYF
D gene: TRBD2; clone size: once; J gene: TRBJ2-3; V gene: TRBV28; CDR3 DNA: TGTGCCAGCAGTTACGCACTAGCGTATCCAGATACGCAGTATTTT; CDR3 protein: CASSYALAYPDTQYF
D gene: TRBD1; clone size: few; J gene: TRBJ1-4; V gene: TRBV6-6; CDR3 DNA: TGTGCCAGCAGTCATATAGGGGGCGCGGATGAAAAACTGTTTTTT; CDR3 protein: CASSHIGGADEKLFF
D gene: TRBD2; clone size: -; J gene: TRBJ2-7; V gene: TRBV5-1; CDR3 DNA: TGCGCCAGCAGTCCCGGAAGCGGGGGGGCCACCTACGAGCAGTACTTC; CDR3 protein: CASSPGSGGATYEQYF
D gene: TRBD2; clone size: -; J gene: TRBJ2-7; V gene: TRBV10-3; CDR3 DNA: TGTGCCATCAGGACTAGCGGGGGGCTGGGAGAGCAGTACTTC; CDR3 protein: CAIRTSGGLGEQYF
D gene: TRBD2; clone size: -; J gene: TRBJ2-1; V gene: TRBV2; CDR3 DNA: TGTGCCAGCAGTGGGACTAGCGGGAGTGTGGGGGAGCAGTTCTTC; CDR3 protein: CASSGTSGSVGEQFF
D gene: -; clone size: -; J gene: TRBJ2-3; V gene: TRBV27; CDR3 DNA: TGTGCCAGCAGTCCCCCAGGCGGGGTCACAGATACGCAGTATTTT; CDR3 protein: CASSPPGGVTDTQYF
D gene: TRBD1; clone size: -; J gene: TRBJ2-2; V gene: TRBV12-5; CDR3 DNA: TGTGCTAGTGGTTTGGTAGGACAGGGGCCCACCGGGGAGCTGTTTTTT; CDR3 protein: CASGLVGQGPTGELFF
D gene: TRBD2; clone size: -; J gene: TRBJ2-7; V gene: TRBV6-1; CDR3 DNA: TGTGCCAGCAGGCTAAGCGGGGGGGCCTCCTACGAGCAGTACTTC; CDR3 protein: CASRLSGGASYEQYF
D gene: -; clone size: -; J gene: TRBJ1-1; V gene: TRBV10-3; CDR3 DNA: TGTGCCATCAGTGAAACCAGAATGAACACTGAAGCTTTCTTT; CDR3 protein: CAISETRMNTEAFF
D gene: -; clone size: -; J gene: TRBJ2-1; V gene: TRBV21-1; CDR3 DNA: TGTGCCAGCAGCGCTCGGACTACGAATGAGCAGTTCTTC; CDR3 protein: CASSARTTNEQFF
D gene: TRBD1; clone size: -; J gene: TRBJ1-3; V gene: TRBV4-3; CDR3 DNA: TGCGCCAGCAGCCAACATGACAGGGGCTCTGGAAACACCATATATTTT; CDR3 protein: CASSQHDRGSGNTIYF
D gene: -; clone size: -; J gene: TRBJ2-7; V gene: TRBV4-2; CDR3 DNA: TGTGCCAGCAGCCAAGGTCCCGCCTACGAGCAGTACTTC; CDR3 protein: CASSQGPAYEQYF
D gene: TRBD1; clone size: -; J gene: TRBJ1-2; V gene: TRBV4-1; CDR3 DNA: TGCGCCAGCAGCCGAACAGGGGGCACGGACGGCTACACCTTC; CDR3 protein: CASSRTGGTDGYTF
D gene: TRBD2; clone size: -; J gene: TRBJ2-3; V gene: TRBV5-1; CDR3 DNA: TGCGCCAGCAGCGTGGGGCTAGCGGGAGCTACAGATACGCAGTATTTT; CDR3 protein: CASSVGLAGATDTQYF
D gene: -; clone size: -; J gene: TRBJ1-1; V gene: TRBV6-1; CDR3 DNA: TGTGCCAGCAGTGGCGGCGGGGCGAGGACTGAAGCTTTCTTT; CDR3 protein: CASSGGGARTEAFF
D gene: TRBD1; clone size: -; J gene: TRBJ2-7; V gene: TRBV19; CDR3 DNA: TGTGCCAGTAGTACCAACAGGGGGCGCTGGTACGAGCAGTACTTC; CDR3 protein: CASSTNRGRWYEQYF
D gene: -; clone size: -; J gene: TRBJ1-1; V gene: TRBV21-1; CDR3 DNA: TGTGCCAGCAGCATTTACAGGGGGGGAAACACTGAAGCTTTCTTT; CDR3 protein: CASSIYRGGNTEAFF
D gene: TRBD1; clone size: -; J gene: TRBJ1-1; V gene: TRBV5-1; CDR3 DNA: TGCGCCAGCAGCTCTCCAGGGGACAGAGCGAACACTGAAGCTTTCTTT; CDR3 protein: CASSSPGDRANTEAFF
D gene: TRBD1; clone size: -; J gene: TRBJ2-1; V gene: TRBV27; CDR3 DNA: TGTGCCAGCAGTCCTGACAGGGGAGCCTACAATGAGCAGTTCTTC; CDR3 protein: CASSPDRGAYNEQFF
D gene: -; clone size: -; J gene: TRBJ1-3; V gene: TRBV19; CDR3 DNA: TGTGCCAGTAGTCCGGGGATTGCCAGCTCTGGAAACACCATATATTTT; CDR3 protein: CASSPGIASSGNTIYF
D gene: -; clone size: once; J gene: TRBJ2-7; V gene: TRBV11-1; CDR3 DNA: TGTGCCAGCAGCTCCTACAGGGTGGGGTCCTACGAGCAGTACTTC; CDR3 protein: CASSSYRVGSYEQYF
D gene: -; clone size: once; J gene: TRBJ2-2; V gene: TRBV2; CDR3 DNA: TGTGCCAGCAGTTCAGGGTTCCCCGGGGAGCTGTTTTTT; CDR3 protein: CASSSGFPGELFF
D gene: -; clone size: -; J gene: TRBJ2-7; V gene: TRBV28; CDR3 DNA: TGTGCCAGCAGTTCCCCAGGGGTAGCGGGCGGCTCCTACGAGCAGTACTTC; CDR3 protein: CASSSPGVAGGSYEQYF
D gene: TRBD2; clone size: -; J gene: TRBJ2-7; V gene: TRBV4-2; CDR3 DNA: TGTGCCAGCAGCCAGGGGGGGATCTACGAGCAGTACTTC; CDR3 protein: CASSQGGIYEQYF
D gene: -; clone size: -; J gene: TRBJ1-5; V gene: TRBV6-1; CDR3 DNA: TGTGCCAGCAGTGGGGACATTCTAGCTAATCAGCCCCAGCATTTT; CDR3 protein: CASSGDILANQPQHF
D gene: -; clone size: once; J gene: TRBJ1-1; V gene: TRBV5-1; CDR3 DNA: TGCGCCAGCAAATCGGGGAACACTGAAGCTTTCTTT; CDR3 protein: CASKSGNTEAFF